The 29 T cell receptor beta chains given below trace back to one sample, sequenced in a study of blood T cell repertoires in COVID-19. Profiled with immunoSEQ multiplex PCR; TCRdb holds only in-frame clones, not every one. This table holds 120,000 to 150,000 clones, 80% to 90% found once. Specimen: peripheral blood. These receptors all come from a man aged 55 to 70 with active or convalescent COVID-19.

The rearrangement joins TRBV21-1 to TRBJ2-1; TRBD2, the D gene given by the table, was not confirmed from the DNA. TRBV21-1 is classified as a pseudogene. This CDR3 region has 17 residues. CDR3 sequence (DNA): TGTGCCAGCCCTCGAGGGCAGTCCAACAGCTCCTACAATGAGCAGTTCTTC. It yields the protein CASPRGQSNSSYNEQFF.

The chain has TRBV7-9 and TRBJ1-3, with a possible D match to TRBD1 (6 bases). The germline V gene encodes CDR1 SEHNR and CDR2 FQNEAQ (reference sequence). V gave up 1 base and J gave up 2 bases, with 15 bases separating them. The CDR3 has 17 amino acids. Here the CDR3 reads CASSLGGQTLTGNTIYF. The CDR3 nucleotides are TGTGCCAGCAGCTTAGGTGGACAGACTCTAACTGGAAACACCATATATTTT. The full variable domain, rest sourced from reference TRBV7-9 and TRBJ1-3, is DTGVSQNPRHKITKRGQNVTFRCDPISEHNRLYWYRQTLGQGPEFLTYFQNEAQLEKSRLLSDRFSAERPKGSFSTLEIQRTEQGDSAMYLCASSLGGQTLTGNTIYFGEGSWLTVV.

DNA for the CDR3: TGTGCCAGCAGCTTAGTAGGGCAGGGTGAAGCTTTCTTT. Its protein product is CASSLVGQGEAFF. The chain uses TRBV7-8 and TRBJ1-1; TRBD1 might be the D (5 bases). The germline gives CDR1 SGHVS, CDR2 FQNEAQ. Deletions cut 1 base from V and 7 bases from J, with 10 bases between. The CDR3 runs 13 residues.

The genes are TRBV9 and TRBJ1-1, with 10 bases aligning to TRBD1. The CDR3 is 14 residues long. The V gene's germline CDR1 is SGDLS and CDR2 YYNGEE. V gave up 3 bases and J gave up 5 bases; unmatched junction bases: 4. CDR3: CASSAGQGRTEAFF. CDR3 sequence (DNA): TGTGCCAGCAGCGCGGGACAGGGGAGGACTGAAGCTTTCTTT.

The chain carries TRBV10-3 and TRBJ1-5, with TRBD1 matching over 7 bases. After removal of 2 bases from V and 8 bases from J, the junction contained 3 bases not matched to a gene. The CDR3 totals 13 residues. Germline V gene sequence: CDR1 ENHRY, CDR2 SYGVKD. The CDR3 loop is CAISEEGAKPQHF. The CDR3 DNA follows: TGTGCCATCAGTGAGGAGGGGGCGAAGCCCCAGCATTTT.

The V and J genes are TRBV18 and TRBJ1-2; possibly TRBD1 for D (5 bases). Germline loops: CDR1 KGHSH, CDR2 LQKENI. The ends were cut back, 3 bases at V and 2 bases at J, with 7 bases in the middle. This CDR3 has 13 residues. CDR3 sequence reads: CASSPGQNYGYTF. The CDR3 nucleotides are TGTGCCAGCTCACCTGGACAAAACTATGGCTACACCTTC.

CDR3 residues: CASSQERLAGSYEQYF. The CDR3 region has the DNA TGCGCCAGCAGCCAAGAGAGGCTAGCGGGATCCTACGAGCAGTACTTC. The chain has TRBV4-3 and TRBJ2-7; 9 nucleotides line up with TRBD2. The trim removed 0 bases at V and 1 base at J, leaving 4 bases unmatched. The germline V gene encodes CDR1 LGHNA and CDR2 YSLEER. The CDR3 contains 16 residues.

This chain links TRBV7-3 with TRBJ2-1; TRBD2 matches at 13 bases. After removal of 4 bases from V and 10 bases from J, the junction contained 4 bases not matched to a gene. The CDR3 is made up of 14 amino acids. Per germline, CDR1 SGHTA and CDR2 FQGTGA. This CDR3 reads CASSSGLAGVEQFF. CDR3 nucleotides: TGTGCCAGCAGCTCCGGACTAGCGGGAGTAGAGCAGTTCTTC.

The rearrangement uses TRBV6-6 and TRBJ2-7; D unclear. The CDR3 spans 12 residues. V was clipped by 5 bases and J by 2 bases, with 7 bases between them. Germline values: CDR1 MNHNY, CDR2 SVGAGI (reference sequence). The DNA of the CDR3 is TGTGCCAGCAGTATGGCCGCCTACGAGCAGTACTTC. Translating it yields CASSMAAYEQYF.

The rearrangement uses TRBV9 and TRBJ1-2, with 10 bases lining up with TRBD1. Germline-derived CDR1 and CDR2 are SGDLS and YYNGEE. This CDR3 region has 15 residues. V gave up 0 bases and J gave up 4 bases; unmatched junction bases: 3. CDR3 region: CASSVGTGGAYGYTF. CDR3 sequence (DNA): TGTGCCAGCAGCGTAGGGACAGGGGGGGCCTATGGCTACACCTTC. Full variable domain (remainder filled in from reference TRBV9 and TRBJ1-2): DSGVTQTPKHLITATGQRVTLRCSPRSGDLSVYWYQQSLDQGLQFLIQYYNGEERAKGNILERFSAQQFPDLHSELNLSSLELGDSALYFCASSVGTGGAYGYTFGSGTRLTVV.

The rearrangement links TRBV3-1 (or the pseudogene TRBV3-2) to TRBJ2-1, with 8 bases fitting TRBD2. CDR1 LGHDT and CDR2 YNNKEL come from the germline V gene (reference sequence). This CDR3 comprises 15 residues. J lost 5 bases, V lost 3 bases, and 6 bases had no gene match. In nucleotides, the CDR3 is TGTGCCAGCAGCCAGGGAGCGGGAGCCCACAATGAGCAGTTCTTC. This sequence encodes CASSQGAGAHNEQFF.

The chain uses TRBV5-1 and TRBJ2-2; 12 bases are a match to TRBD2. Germline CDR1 SGHRS, CDR2 YFSETQ. Unmatched junction bases numbered 6, after V lost 5 bases and J lost 4 bases. The CDR3 loop spans 16 amino acids. The CDR3 sequence: CASRSRTSGITGELFF. Here the CDR3 DNA reads TGCGCCAGCAGATCCCGGACTAGCGGGATCACCGGGGAGCTGTTTTTT. Filled out from reference TRBV5-1 and TRBJ2-2, the complete variable domain reads KAGVTQTPRYLIKTRGQQVTLSCSPISGHRSVSWYQQTPGQGLQFLFEYFSETQRNKGNFPGRFSGRQFSNSRSEMNVSTLELGDSALYLCASRSRTSGITGELFFGEGSRLTVL.

The V and J genes are TRBV27 and TRBJ2-3; 9 bases align to TRBD2. CDR1 and CDR2 (germline): MNHEY, SMNVEV (reference sequence). The J segment lost 4 bases and the V segment lost 6 bases, leaving 14 bases of the junction unmatched. The CDR3 contains 17 residues. The CDR3 nucleotides read TGTGCCAGCAGAACCGGGGCTAGCGGGGCCCTCTCAGATACGCAGTATTTT. It yields the protein CASRTGASGALSDTQYF.

The chain recombines TRBV10-2 with TRBJ2-5; TRBD2 matches at 12 bases. Germline V gene sequence: CDR1 WSHSY, CDR2 SAAADI. After removal of 6 bases from V and 4 bases from J, the junction contained 6 bases not matched to a gene. CDR3 length equals 15 residues. The CDR3 DNA sequence: TGCGCCAGCAGGGGTTCGGGACTAGCGGGAGAGACCCAGTACTTC. It is translated as CASRGSGLAGETQYF.

This chain joins TRBV15 and TRBJ1-2; D may be TRBD1 (6 bases). The V and J ends lost 0 bases and 4 bases respectively, with 9 bases between them. The germline gives CDR1 LNHNV, CDR2 YYDKDF (reference sequence). This CDR3 has 14 residues. The CDR3 sequence is CATSRDRGGYGYTF. The CDR3 DNA sequence: TGTGCCACCAGCAGAGATAGAGGGGGCTATGGCTACACCTTC. The full variable domain, rest sourced from reference TRBV15 and TRBJ1-2, is DAMVIQNPRYQVTQFGKPVTLSCSQTLNHNVMYWYQQKSSQAPKLLFHYYDKDFNNEADTPDNFQSRRPNTSFCFLDIRSPGLGDTAMYLCATSRDRGGYGYTFGSGTRLTVV.

V is TRBV19 and J is TRBJ2-2; 7 nucleotides line up with TRBD1. This CDR3 comprises 17 residues. V shed 4 bases and J 2 bases; nucleotides not matched to a gene: 10. Germline V gene sequence: CDR1 LNHDA, CDR2 SQIVND (reference sequence). CDR3 in DNA: TGTGCCAGTAGTAGTACCGGGACAGCTTTTAACACCGGGGAGCTGTTTTTT. This gives the protein CASSSTGTAFNTGELFF. Supplemented by reference TRBV19 and TRBJ2-2, the full variable domain reads DGGITQSPKYLFRKEGQNVTLSCEQNLNHDAMYWYRQDPGQGLRLIYYSQIVNDFQKGDIAEGYSVSREKKESFPLTVTSAQKNPTAFYLCASSSTGTAFNTGELFFGEGSRLTVL.

The V call is TRBV6-5, the J call TRBJ2-7, with D possibly matching TRBD2 (5 bases). CDR1 is MNHEY and CDR2 is SVGAGI in the germline V gene. Between the trimmed V and J ends, which lost 4 bases and 0 bases, there was a span of 16 bases. The CDR3 is 16 amino acids. The CDR3 region has the DNA TGTGCCAGCAGTTCCTCAAGGAGGACCTTCTCCTACGAGCAGTACTTC. As protein: CASSSSRRTFSYEQYF.

The CDR3: CSVEDRYGYTF. DNA for the CDR3: TGCAGCGTTGAAGATCGGTATGGCTACACCTTC. The genes are TRBV29-1 and TRBJ1-2; D is ambiguous. Germline CDR1 and CDR2: SQVTM and ANQGSEA. Trimming removed 0 bases from V and 5 bases from J, with 4 bases in between. The CDR3 loop spans 11 amino acids. Looking up the rest from reference TRBV29-1 and TRBJ1-2 gives the full variable domain: SAVISQKPSRDICQRGTSLTIQCQVDSQVTMMFWYRQQPGQSLTLIATANQGSEATYESGFVIDKFPISRPNLTFSTLTVSNMSPEDSSIYLCSVEDRYGYTFGSGTRLTVV.

The genes are TRBV23-1 and TRBJ1-2; D is unclear. TRBV23-1 is marked as an open reading frame, function uncertain. Trimming took off 3 bases at V and 6 bases at J, with 8 bases between the two ends. CDR3 length: 12 residues. Here the CDR3 reads CASSQDFDGYTF. CDR3 in DNA: TGCGCCAGCAGTCAGGACTTCGATGGCTACACCTTC.

The gene calls are TRBV5-1 and TRBJ1-2, with TRBD1 matching over 8 bases. The CDR3 has 15 residues. The trim removed 3 bases at V and 3 bases at J, leaving 7 bases unmatched. The germline V gene encodes CDR1 SGHRS and CDR2 YFSETQ. The CDR3 DNA reads TGCGCCAGCAGCTCGACAGGGGCCCCCTACTATGGCTACACCTTC. Its protein product is CASSSTGAPYYGYTF. The full variable domain, completed using reference TRBV5-1 and TRBJ1-2, is KAGVTQTPRYLIKTRGQQVTLSCSPISGHRSVSWYQQTPGQGLQFLFEYFSETQRNKGNFPGRFSGRQFSNSRSEMNVSTLELGDSALYLCASSSTGAPYYGYTFGSGTRLTVV.

This clone was counted once. The rearrangement links TRBV6-5 to TRBJ1-1; D might be TRBD1 (6 bases). This CDR3 has 14 amino acids. V lost 6 bases and J lost 0, with 11 bases in between. Germline loops: CDR1 MNHEY, CDR2 SVGAGI. CDR3 sequence (DNA): TGTGCCAGCAGCTGGACAGCGTTGAACACTGAAGCTTTCTTT. Encoded protein: CASSWTALNTEAFF.

The chain's CDR3 is CASSHSRAEAFF. The CDR3 nucleotides are TGCGCCAGCAGTCATAGCAGGGCCGAAGCTTTCTTT. V and J are TRBV10-2 and TRBJ1-1, with D perhaps TRBD1 (5 bases). The germline V gene encodes CDR1 WSHSY and CDR2 SAAADI. This CDR3 has 12 residues. The V end lost 5 bases, the J end lost 8 bases, and 12 bases lay between the germline ends.

CDR3 protein: CATSIRGGLSYEQYF. DNA for the CDR3: TGTGCCACATCCATTCGGGGAGGGCTATCCTACGAGCAGTACTTC. The V and J genes are TRBV15 and TRBJ2-7; TRBD2 matches at 7 bases. CDR1 and CDR2 from the germline V gene are LNHNV and YYDKDF (reference sequence). The V segment lost 9 bases and the J segment 1 base; nucleotides outside the gene matches: 12. This CDR3 spans 15 amino acids.

The chain has TRBV10-3 and TRBJ2-2; 10 bases are shared with TRBD2. J lost 7 bases, V lost 0 bases, and 5 bases had no gene match. Germline V gene data show CDR1 as ENHRY and CDR2 as SYGVKD. This CDR3 region has 16 residues. The CDR3 spells CAISESPSGSSGELFF. In DNA, the CDR3 is TGTGCCATCAGTGAGTCCCCTAGCGGGAGTAGCGGGGAGCTGTTTTTT.

The CDR3 DNA reads as TGCGCCAGCAGTGGTCGACAGGGGGCCGATCAGCCCCAGCATTTT. It is translated as CASSGRQGADQPQHF. The V call is TRBV10-2, the J call TRBJ1-5; 10 nucleotides line up with TRBD1. Germline values: CDR1 WSHSY, CDR2 SAAADI. With V trimmed by 4 bases and J by 5 bases, 5 bases remained unmatched. The CDR3 covers 15 residues.

V usage is TRBV13 and J usage is TRBJ2-2; possibly TRBD1 for D (6 bases). The CDR3 totals 15 residues. Germline V CDR1 and CDR2: PRHDT, FYEKMQ (reference sequence). Trimming took 5 bases from V and 0 from J, leaving 10 bases between them. CDR3 DNA: TGTGCCAGCAGCCTGGGACACCCGAACACCGGGGAGCTGTTTTTT. Its protein product is CASSLGHPNTGELFF.

This clone showed up many times. Additional DNA sequences in this sample encode the identical CDR3. The chain has TRBV9 and TRBJ2-7; 7 nucleotides agree with TRBD1. The junction had 2 bases not matched to a gene; V was cut back by 0 bases and J by 2 bases. The CDR3 totals 14 residues. Germline CDR1 and CDR2: SGDLS and YYNGEE. The CDR3 nucleotides read TGTGCCAGCAGCGTAGGACAGGGAACCTACGAGCAGTACTTC. It translates to CASSVGQGTYEQYF.

V and J are TRBV7-6 and TRBJ2-1; maybe TRBD1 (7 bases). The germline V gene has CDR1 SGHVS and CDR2 FNYEAQ. Trimming shortened V by 4 bases and J by 4 bases, and 17 bases separated the two germline ends. CDR3 length: 16 residues. CDR3 DNA sequence: TGTGCCAGCAGCTCCCCCCCCAGGGGGGCATACAATGAGCAGTTCTTC. It codes for CASSSPPRGAYNEQFF.

Concerning this clone itself: The same CDR3 arises from other DNA sequences in this sample as well. The V and J genes are TRBV20-1 and TRBJ1-2; a possible D gene is TRBD1 (5 bases). Germline lookup yields CDR1 DFQATT and CDR2 SNEGSKA (reference sequence). This CDR3 has 11 residues. V was pared by 3 bases and J by 5 bases, with 7 bases between. In nucleotides, the CDR3 is TGCAGTGCTAGTGCAGGGTATGGCTACACCTTC. Protein sequence: CSASAGYGYTF.